This T cell receptor beta chain originates from a study of CD4 T cells in relation to SARS-CoV-2 and coronaviruses. Germline trimming cut 5 bases from V and 4 bases from J; bases unmatched to any gene: 9. CDR1 and CDR2 from the germline V gene are SGHTA and FQGTGA. This CDR3 region has 15 residues. This clone was counted a few times. Its antigen remains unidentified. TCRdb's copy holds only in-frame clones and misses some; the assay was immunoSEQ multiplex PCR. Of 43,000 or so clones listed, about four fifths were seen once; the top ten hold 1.4% to 1.5%. This receptor was taken from an adult with COVID-19. Sequencing was carried out using naive CD4+ T cells from PBMCs, cultured in vitro. Specified subset: naive CD4+ T cells isolated by negative enrichment. The J gene is TRBJ2-3, the V gene TRBV7-3; 7 nucleotides line up with TRBD2. The CDR3 sequence is CASSLGAGEPDTQYF. The CDR3 DNA sequence: TGTGCCAGCAGCCTCGGGGCGGGAGAACCAGATACGCAGTATTTT.